This T cell receptor (beta chain) was identified in a study of CD8 T cells in Susac syndrome (dated by TCRdb to the late 2010s). For the wider study: Of the Susac syndrome patients who were sequenced, eight were in clinical remission while six had clinically active disease. At the time of blood withdrawal, Susac syndrome patients were either therapy-naive, taking corticosteroids (with some also receiving IVIg), or on IVIg alone. The study used repertoire sequencing to test whether antigen drove CD8+ T cell activation and differentiation in Susac syndrome. Clonality of the CD8+ T cell repertoire was compared between over 10 healthy donors, roughly 14 Susac syndrome patients and 15 or so multiple sclerosis patients.

RNA was extracted with the RNeasy kit and 0.5 to 1 ug was reverse transcribed using random hexamers. TCR beta CDR3 regions were amplified with the immunoSEQ multiplex PCR assay covering 54 Vbeta and 13 Jbeta segments. Bias from PCR amplification was corrected by using a synthetic template baseline for primer optimization and for computational correction. The study's processing was this. Reads were annotated to V, D and J genes according to IMGT and were analyzed with immunoSEQ Analyzer, with only productive sequences retained. To calculate clonality, Shannon entropy was normalized by log2 of the number of productive unique sequences and then subtracted from one. For each patient and control, public and private clones were evaluated within the 100 most prevalent clones. Clones were defined as Susac-specific if absent from the healthy and MS cohorts, from 1052 published viral clones and from other ImmuneACCESS disease sequences. The public sequencing data were trimmed at Q25 with fastp and processed into clonotypes with MiXCR by TCRdb, which kept only in-frame beta chains. Duplicate CDR3 protein sequences are folded into a single record with the most common DNA and genes. The V and J calls reflect TCRdb's pipeline rather than the authors' work. For this sample there are around 95,000 distinct CDR3 sequences; 95% appear just once. In total, the top ten clones hold 0.3% of the sample.

On the study overall, not on this receptor specifically: The number of individuals in the TCR sequencing and HLA analysis was recognized as being relatively small. In the total CD8+ and CD8+ TEMRA repertoires, around 15 and five Susac-specific public clones, respectively, were identified. Susac syndrome CD8+ repertoires showed clonal expansion, highest in CD8+ TEMRA cells and greater in clinically active than remitting patients.

From its cysteine to its phenylalanine, the CDR3 spans 14 amino acids. The DNA shown is the 42-base CDR3, in frame from base 1. Trimming at the junction amounts to 6 bases on V and 5 bases on J, and the germline ends lie 15 bases apart. Per the germline V gene, SGHDT is the CDR1 and YYEEEE is the CDR2. This clonotype was observed once. No cognate antigen has been identified for it. No much larger clonotype is one base removed from it; base qualities were not supplied. A lone read offers only weak evidence. Peripheral blood CD8+ and CD4+ T cells from healthy donors, Susac syndrome patients and multiple sclerosis patients were profiled using high-throughput TCR beta sequencing. The Susac syndrome patients fulfilled recently defined diagnostic criteria for definite or probable disease. CD8+ TEMRA cells were enriched by FACS, while bulk CD8+ and CD4+ T cells were purified by magnetic negative isolation. Blood was collected in EDTA tubes and processed within 24 hours, with PBMCs isolated through density gradient centrifugation. PBMCs intended for TCR sequencing were cryopreserved in liquid nitrogen and were subsequently thawed in a 37 degrees C water bath. Purity of sorted or isolated CD4+, CD8+ and CD8+ TEMRA cells was at least 90%.

Sequencing was performed on CD8+ T cells from PBMCs. This receptor was taken from a human donor with Susac syndrome. The chain joins TRBV5-6 to TRBJ1-5; matching of 5 bases hints at TRBD1 as the D gene. The CDR3 corresponds to CASTTGAFDQPQHF. The DNA reads TGTGCCAGCACCACCGGGGCATTCGATCAGCCCCAGCATTTT.